What follows are 6 T cell receptor beta chains derived from one specimen sequenced in a study of blood T cell repertoires in COVID-19. Profiled with immunoSEQ multiplex PCR; TCRdb holds only in-frame clones, not every one. The sample includes 220,000 or so clones, 85% to 90% of them seen just once. Input material: PBMCs or T cells enriched from blood (not recorded which). Every receptor here comes from a man aged 50-59 years who had been exposed to COVID-19.

The rearrangement joins TRBV5-1 to TRBJ1-5; maybe TRBD1 (5 bases). Germline V CDR1 and CDR2: SGHRS, YFSETQ. There are 14 residues in the CDR3. The V gene lost 0 bases and the J gene lost 3 bases, with 7 bases spanning the gap. CDR3 residues: CASSLGGVNQPQHF. The CDR3 DNA is TGCGCCAGCAGCTTGGGGGGCGTCAATCAGCCCCAGCATTTT.

The chain uses TRBV6-5 and TRBJ1-2, with TRBD1 matching over 10 bases. J gave up 8 bases and V 6 bases, and 6 bases lay outside the gene matches. CDR3 length: 13 amino acids. Germline loops: CDR1 MNHEY, CDR2 SVGAGI. The CDR3 DNA is TGTGCCAGCAGCCAGACAGGGGGCCGGGGCTACACCTTC. Translation gives CASSQTGGRGYTF.

This chain uses TRBV5-1 with TRBJ2-5; 14 bases map to TRBD2. The CDR3 runs to 16 residues. J lost 5 bases, V lost 4 bases, and 7 bases had no gene match. From germline, CDR1 is SGHRS and CDR2 YFSETQ. CDR3 sequence (DNA): TGCGCCAGCAGCCCTGGACTAGCGGGGGGTTATGAGACCCAGTACTTC. Translation: CASSPGLAGGYETQYF.

This rearrangement joins TRBV7-2 to TRBJ1-5; 9 bases agree with TRBD1. The CDR3 is 17 residues long. CDR1 and CDR2 from the germline V gene are SGHTA and FQGNSA. V lost 5 bases to trimming and J lost 3 bases; unmatched junction nucleotides: 11. CDR3 DNA: TGTGCCAGCAGCCGCTTCGGGACAGGGTCCTTCAATCAGCCCCAGCATTTT. Protein: CASSRFGTGSFNQPQHF.

The J gene is TRBJ1-4, the V gene TRBV12-2; TRBD1 is taken as the D call from the table, unchecked against the DNA. TRBV12-2 is noted as a pseudogene. The CDR3 spans 14 residues. Here the CDR3 DNA reads TGTGCAAGTCGCATTAGGGGGCGCGTTGAAAAACTGTTTTTT. Translating gives CASRIRGRVEKLFF.

The gene calls are TRBV18 and TRBJ2-1; perhaps TRBD1 as D (6 bases). The ends were cut back, 0 bases at V and 5 bases at J, with 8 bases in the middle. Per germline, CDR1 KGHSH and CDR2 LQKENI. This CDR3 is 14 amino acids long. The CDR3 loop reads CASSPPSGDNEQFF. The CDR3 bases are TGTGCCAGCTCACCACCGTCAGGGGACAATGAGCAGTTCTTC.